These T cell receptor beta chains were read from a single sample in a study of T-cell memory formation after mild COVID-19. MiXCR, applied by TCRdb to the 5' RACE reads, yields one record per CDR3 protein. The table records 150,000 to 200,000 distinct CDR3 sequences, around a tenth of them present only once. The sample consisted of PBMCs or a T cell subset sorted from them (not recorded which). These receptors came from a man between 18 and 29 years old who had mild COVID-19 (a few samples of this study predate the infection). Cell type and time point are not known. The CDR3 runs from the conserved cysteine through the conserved F or W. Each record gives: V gene, clone size, J gene, D gene, CDR3 DNA, CDR3 protein. D genes are given only for firm matches. For some rows the clone size is stated as once, few or many, or as a class when expanded; others skip it.

V gene: TRBV20-1
clone size: NA
J gene: TRBJ2-3
D gene: NA
CDR3 DNA: TGCAGTGCTAGAGATCAGTGGGGGGGGCCGGATACGCAGTATTTT
CDR3 protein: CSARDQWGGPDTQYF

V gene: TRBV3-1
clone size: NA
J gene: TRBJ1-2
D gene: NA
CDR3 DNA: TGTGCCAGCAGCCCCCCTCTTGCGGGAGGCTACACCTTC
CDR3 protein: CASSPPLAGGYTF

V gene: TRBV21-1
clone size: NA
J gene: TRBJ1-1
D gene: NA
CDR3 DNA: TGTGCCAGCAGCAATACCGGGACAGGGACTTTCTTT
CDR3 protein: CASSNTGTGTFF

V gene: TRBV10-2
clone size: NA
J gene: TRBJ2-7
D gene: NA
CDR3 DNA: TGCGCCAGCAGGGTGGACAGTGGCAACGAGCAGTACTTC
CDR3 protein: CASRVDSGNEQYF

V gene: TRBV28
clone size: few
J gene: TRBJ2-3
D gene: TRBD2
CDR3 DNA: TGTGCCAGCCCTCCGGTGGGGACTACTGACACAGATACGCAGTATTTT
CDR3 protein: CASPPVGTTDTDTQYF

V gene: TRBV5-6
clone size: NA
J gene: TRBJ1-1
D gene: NA
CDR3 DNA: TGTGCCAGCAGCTTGAACCCCAGCACTGAAGCTTTCTTT
CDR3 protein: CASSLNPSTEAFF

V gene: TRBV5-1
clone size: few
J gene: TRBJ2-1
D gene: TRBD2
CDR3 DNA: TGCGCCAGCAGCTTGGCGGGCAGCGGGGGAGGCTCCTACAATGAGCAGTTCTTC
CDR3 protein: CASSLAGSGGGSYNEQFF

V gene: TRBV6-1
clone size: NA
J gene: TRBJ1-5
D gene: TRBD1
CDR3 DNA: TGTGCCAGCAGTCCTCAGGGGGCCGGGACCAATCAGCCCCAGCATTTT
CDR3 protein: CASSPQGAGTNQPQHF

V gene: TRBV29-1
clone size: NA
J gene: TRBJ1-4
D gene: NA
CDR3 DNA: TGCAGCGTGACGACAAACGATCATGAAAAACTGTTTTTT
CDR3 protein: CSVTTNDHEKLFF

V gene: TRBV11-3
clone size: few
J gene: TRBJ2-1
D gene: TRBD2
CDR3 DNA: TGTGCCAGCAGCACTAGCGGGGGGGGACCCTACAATGAGCAGTTCTTC
CDR3 protein: CASSTSGGGPYNEQFF

V gene: TRBV5-6
clone size: few
J gene: TRBJ1-2
D gene: NA
CDR3 DNA: TGTGCCAGCAGCTTGGGTCGGACAGCCCTTAACTATGGCTACACCTTC
CDR3 protein: CASSLGRTALNYGYTF

V gene: TRBV14
clone size: NA
J gene: TRBJ1-2
D gene: NA
CDR3 DNA: TGTGCCAGCAGCCAAGTGGGGCTCGGCTACACCTTC
CDR3 protein: CASSQVGLGYTF

V gene: TRBV7-2
clone size: few
J gene: TRBJ1-2
D gene: NA
CDR3 DNA: TGTGCCAGCAGCTTGCCGGGAAAGAACTATGGCTACACCTTC
CDR3 protein: CASSLPGKNYGYTF

V gene: TRBV7-2
clone size: many
J gene: TRBJ2-1
D gene: NA
CDR3 DNA: TGTGCCAGCAGCTCCCAGCCAGGGTATGAGCAGTTCTTC
CDR3 protein: CASSSQPGYEQFF

V gene: TRBV4-3
clone size: NA
J gene: TRBJ2-7
D gene: NA
CDR3 DNA: TGCGCCAGCAGCCAAGATCCCAGGTACGAGCAGTACTTC
CDR3 protein: CASSQDPRYEQYF

V gene: TRBV2
clone size: NA
J gene: TRBJ1-1
D gene: NA
CDR3 DNA: TGTGCCAGCAGGATCGGGGGGCTCACTGAAGCTTTCTTT
CDR3 protein: CASRIGGLTEAFF

V gene: TRBV4-3
clone size: NA
J gene: TRBJ2-3
D gene: NA
CDR3 DNA: TGCGCCAGCAGCCAAGATAACACGATTAACAACGGGGATACGCAGTATTTT
CDR3 protein: CASSQDNTINNGDTQYF

V gene: TRBV7-9
clone size: few
J gene: TRBJ2-3
D gene: NA
CDR3 DNA: TGTGCCAGCAGCTCGAGGGGTCCAGATACGCAGTATTTT
CDR3 protein: CASSSRGPDTQYF

V gene: TRBV20-1
clone size: few
J gene: TRBJ1-5
D gene: NA
CDR3 DNA: TGCAGCGCGAAGGTCGGGGATCAGCCCCAGCATTTT
CDR3 protein: CSAKVGDQPQHF

V gene: TRBV12-3/TRBV12-4
clone size: few
J gene: TRBJ1-1
D gene: NA
CDR3 DNA: TGTGCCAGCGGGGTGGCAGAGCACACTGAAGCTTTCTTT
CDR3 protein: CASGVAEHTEAFF

V gene: TRBV18
clone size: NA
J gene: TRBJ2-1
D gene: NA
CDR3 DNA: TGTGCCAGCTCATCCGGACAGGGAGGGAATGAGCAGTTCTTC
CDR3 protein: CASSSGQGGNEQFF

V gene: TRBV6-6
clone size: many
J gene: TRBJ2-5
D gene: NA
CDR3 DNA: TGTGCCAGCAGTTACTCCCGTCGAGAGACCCAGTACTTC
CDR3 protein: CASSYSRRETQYF

V gene: TRBV7-9
clone size: NA
J gene: TRBJ2-1
D gene: NA
CDR3 DNA: TGTGCCAGCAGCCCAAGACAGGCGGGGTACAATGAGCAGTTCTTC
CDR3 protein: CASSPRQAGYNEQFF

V gene: TRBV4-2
clone size: few
J gene: TRBJ2-5
D gene: NA
CDR3 DNA: TGTGCCAGCAGCCAAGATTCGGAGACCCAGTACTTC
CDR3 protein: CASSQDSETQYF

V gene: TRBV5-1
clone size: few
J gene: TRBJ1-2
D gene: TRBD1
CDR3 DNA: TGCGCCAGCAGCACCTCCGGGACAGGGAACTATGGCTACACCTTC
CDR3 protein: CASSTSGTGNYGYTF

V gene: TRBV20-1
clone size: NA
J gene: TRBJ2-3
D gene: NA
CDR3 DNA: TGCAGTGCCGACGACAACTTCGGGCAGTATTTT
CDR3 protein: CSADDNFGQYF

V gene: TRBV12-3/TRBV12-4
clone size: NA
J gene: TRBJ2-5
D gene: TRBD1
CDR3 DNA: TGTGCCAGCAGCCAGGGACAGCTGGTGCAAGAGACCCAGTACTTC
CDR3 protein: CASSQGQLVQETQYF

V gene: TRBV6-6
clone size: NA
J gene: TRBJ1-6
D gene: TRBD1
CDR3 DNA: TGTGCCAGCTATGGGACAGGATTTAATTCACCCCTCCACTTT
CDR3 protein: CASYGTGFNSPLHF

V gene: TRBV7-9
clone size: many
J gene: TRBJ2-3
D gene: NA
CDR3 DNA: TGTGCCAGCAGCTTAGTGGGCTTCGAAGCGAACGAAGATACGCAGTATTTT
CDR3 protein: CASSLVGFEANEDTQYF

V gene: TRBV28
clone size: NA
J gene: TRBJ2-7
D gene: NA
CDR3 DNA: TGTGCCAGCAGCGTGGGGGGGGGGCCTCACGAGCAGTACTTC
CDR3 protein: CASSVGGGPHEQYF

V gene: TRBV20-1
clone size: few
J gene: TRBJ2-2
D gene: NA
CDR3 DNA: TGCAGTGCCTTACTCCCTCTTGCCGGGGAGCTGTTTTTT
CDR3 protein: CSALLPLAGELFF

V gene: TRBV11-1
clone size: few
J gene: TRBJ2-7
D gene: NA
CDR3 DNA: TGTGCCAGCAGCTTTCACAGCACCTACGAGCAGTACTTC
CDR3 protein: CASSFHSTYEQYF

V gene: TRBV4-3
clone size: many
J gene: TRBJ2-5
D gene: NA
CDR3 DNA: TGCGCCAGCAGCCCGCGATCCTTTATTACAGGTGGAGAGACCCAGTACTTC
CDR3 protein: CASSPRSFITGGETQYF

V gene: TRBV5-1
clone size: many
J gene: TRBJ2-2
D gene: NA
CDR3 DNA: TGCGCCAGCTGTGAGGGGGGCACCGGGGAGCTGTTTTTT
CDR3 protein: CASCEGGTGELFF

V gene: TRBV11-2
clone size: NA
J gene: TRBJ2-1
D gene: NA
CDR3 DNA: TGTGCCAGCAGCCCCACCCGTGCGGGGACTGAGCAGTTCTTC
CDR3 protein: CASSPTRAGTEQFF

V gene: TRBV7-6
clone size: few
J gene: TRBJ2-3
D gene: TRBD2
CDR3 DNA: TGTGCCAGCAGCAGACTAGCGGGGCCGGGGGGCACAGATACGCAGTATTTT
CDR3 protein: CASSRLAGPGGTDTQYF

V gene: TRBV5-1
clone size: few
J gene: TRBJ2-3
D gene: TRBD2
CDR3 DNA: TGCGCCAGCCTCGGGGGGAGCACAGATACGCAGTATTTT
CDR3 protein: CASLGGSTDTQYF

V gene: TRBV20-1
clone size: many
J gene: TRBJ2-7
D gene: NA
CDR3 DNA: TGCAGTGCTAGGGGCGGCGGAGGAACCTACGAGCAGTACTTC
CDR3 protein: CSARGGGGTYEQYF

V gene: TRBV29-1
clone size: NA
J gene: TRBJ1-5
D gene: NA
CDR3 DNA: TGCAGCGTTGGGACAGATCCTAGCAATCAGCCCCAGCATTTT
CDR3 protein: CSVGTDPSNQPQHF

V gene: TRBV28
clone size: many
J gene: TRBJ1-4
D gene: TRBD1
CDR3 DNA: TGTGCCACACAGGGGGCGAATGAAAAACTGTTTTTT
CDR3 protein: CATQGANEKLFF

V gene: TRBV11-2
clone size: NA
J gene: TRBJ1-6
D gene: NA
CDR3 DNA: TGTGCCAGCAGCTTTGCATTCGGACCCCTCCACTTT
CDR3 protein: CASSFAFGPLHF

V gene: TRBV19
clone size: few
J gene: TRBJ2-2
D gene: TRBD1
CDR3 DNA: TGTGCCAGTAGTATCCTGACAGGGGGATCCGGGGAGCTGTTTTTT
CDR3 protein: CASSILTGGSGELFF

V gene: TRBV6-2/TRBV6-3
clone size: few
J gene: TRBJ1-5
D gene: TRBD1
CDR3 DNA: TGTGCCACCCAGGGGGCCGTTCAGCCCCAGCATTTT
CDR3 protein: CATQGAVQPQHF

V gene: TRBV5-1
clone size: NA
J gene: TRBJ1-6
D gene: NA
CDR3 DNA: TGCGCCAGCCGGGGGGCGGAAAACTATAATTCACCCCTCCACTTT
CDR3 protein: CASRGAENYNSPLHF

V gene: TRBV5-1
clone size: many
J gene: TRBJ2-7
D gene: TRBD2
CDR3 DNA: TGCGCCAGCAGCTTGGCCGGTGGACTAGCGGGGTCCTACGAGCAGTACTTC
CDR3 protein: CASSLAGGLAGSYEQYF

V gene: TRBV7-2
clone size: many
J gene: TRBJ2-3
D gene: NA
CDR3 DNA: TGTGCCAGCAGCTTAGATTGGGGAAAAGAGAATACGCAGTATTTT
CDR3 protein: CASSLDWGKENTQYF

V gene: TRBV4-3
clone size: NA
J gene: TRBJ1-2
D gene: NA
CDR3 DNA: TGCGCCAGCAGCCAAGTCAAGATAGGGTATGGCTACACCTTC
CDR3 protein: CASSQVKIGYGYTF

V gene: TRBV19
clone size: NA
J gene: TRBJ2-1
D gene: TRBD1
CDR3 DNA: TGTGCCAGCACAGGGGCCTCCTACAATGAGCAGTTCTTC
CDR3 protein: CASTGASYNEQFF

V gene: TRBV28
clone size: few
J gene: TRBJ2-5
D gene: TRBD1
CDR3 DNA: TGTGCCAGCAGTGCACCGATCGGGACAGGGGTCCCAGAGACCCAGTACTTC
CDR3 protein: CASSAPIGTGVPETQYF

V gene: TRBV29-1
clone size: many
J gene: TRBJ2-7
D gene: NA
CDR3 DNA: TGCAGCGTCGTTTGGGACTACGAGCAGTACTTC
CDR3 protein: CSVVWDYEQYF

V gene: TRBV27
clone size: few
J gene: TRBJ2-5
D gene: TRBD2
CDR3 DNA: TGTGCCAGCAGTTTATCGCCACCGGGACTAGCTCAAGAGACCCAGTACTTC
CDR3 protein: CASSLSPPGLAQETQYF

V gene: TRBV6-2/TRBV6-3
clone size: few
J gene: TRBJ2-3
D gene: NA
CDR3 DNA: TGTGCCAGCAGTTATGGGGTGGGGTCAGATACGCAGTATTTT
CDR3 protein: CASSYGVGSDTQYF

V gene: TRBV9
clone size: many
J gene: TRBJ1-2
D gene: NA
CDR3 DNA: TGTGCCAGCAGCGTTATGTCCCAGGGATACTATGGCTACACCTTC
CDR3 protein: CASSVMSQGYYGYTF

V gene: TRBV7-2
clone size: many
J gene: TRBJ2-2
D gene: NA
CDR3 DNA: TGTGCCAGCAGCTTTTACACCGGGGAGCTGTTTTTT
CDR3 protein: CASSFYTGELFF

V gene: TRBV12-3/TRBV12-4
clone size: NA
J gene: TRBJ1-1
D gene: NA
CDR3 DNA: TGTGCCAGCGGGGGACTGAACACTGAAGCTTTCTTT
CDR3 protein: CASGGLNTEAFF